A selection of T cell receptor beta chains follows, all from one sample in a study of cytomegalovirus exposure and HLA in healthy donors. TCRdb keeps only in-frame clones here, not all; method: immunoSEQ multiplex PCR. The profile shows about 130,000 clones, over 75% of them singletons. The sequencing sample was made of PBMCs. These receptors came from a woman aged 40-49 years in good health and CMV-seropositive. Each CDR3 is given with its conserved first and last residue. A D gene is named only where the DNA matches it firmly. Size is stated for part of the rows, as once, few or many counts, or as a class when the clone is expanded.

clone_size	d_call	j_call	v_call	cdr3_aa	cdr3_nt
.	.	TRBJ2-1	TRBV5-1	CASSLRKRNSEQFF	TGCGCCAGCAGCTTGAGGAAGCGGAATAGTGAGCAGTTCTTC
.	.	TRBJ1-2	TRBV30	CAWSVQKRGGYTF	TGTGCCTGGAGTGTACAAAAGAGAGGGGGCTACACCTTC
.	TRBD1	TRBJ2-5	TRBV28	CASSLATGGLKTQYF	TGTGCCAGCAGTCTCGCGACAGGGGGCTTGAAGACCCAGTACTTC
.	TRBD1	TRBJ1-3	TRBV19	CASSPTGTGNTIYF	TGTGCCAGTAGCCCGACAGGGACTGGAAACACCATATATTTT
.	TRBD2	TRBJ2-1	TRBV14	CASSQGGTLAAHYNEQFF	TGTGCCAGCAGCCAAGGGGGGACACTAGCGGCCCACTACAATGAGCAGTTCTTC
few	.	TRBJ2-3	TRBV9	CASSVRSRTDTQYF	TGTGCCAGCAGCGTAAGGAGTAGGACAGATACGCAGTATTTT
.	TRBD1	TRBJ1-4	TRBV5-1	CASSTQGAREKLFF	TGCGCCAGCAGCACACAGGGGGCGCGGGAAAAACTGTTTTTT
once	.	TRBJ2-3	TRBV2	CASSETRQHTDTQYF	TGTGCCAGCAGTGAAACCCGACAACACACAGATACGCAGTATTTT
.	.	TRBJ1-5	TRBV4-1	CASSQVGGNQPQHF	TGCGCCAGCAGCCAAGTAGGGGGCAATCAGCCCCAGCATTTT
once	.	TRBJ1-1	TRBV30	CAWSVRGMDTEAFF	TGTGCCTGGAGTGTACGAGGGATGGACACTGAAGCTTTCTTT
.	TRBD1	TRBJ1-2	TRBV9	CASSVTTGEHGYTF	TGTGCCAGCAGCGTAACGACAGGGGAGCATGGCTACACCTTC
.	.	TRBJ1-2	TRBV27	CASSFREGSGYTF	TGTGCCAGCAGTTTTAGGGAGGGCAGTGGCTACACCTTC
.	TRBD1	TRBJ1-1	TRBV6-1	CASRDRPNTEAFF	TGTGCCAGCAGGGACAGGCCGAACACTGAAGCTTTCTTT
once	.	TRBJ2-7	TRBV9	CASSVAWGPRDEQYF	TGTGCCAGCAGCGTAGCGTGGGGCCCCAGGGACGAGCAGTACTTC
.	.	TRBJ1-5	TRBV7-2	CASSLRGTFSNQPQHF	TGTGCCAGCAGCTTGAGGGGGACGTTTAGCAATCAGCCCCAGCATTTT
.	TRBD1	TRBJ1-1	TRBV6-1	CASRLGQANTEAFF	TGTGCCAGCCGTTTGGGACAGGCGAACACTGAAGCTTTCTTT
.	TRBD1	TRBJ1-5	TRBV18	CASSPRAGTGDNQPQHF	TGTGCCAGCTCACCAAGGGCCGGGACAGGGGACAATCAGCCCCAGCATTTT
.	.	TRBJ2-4	TRBV19	CASSILGSAKNIQYF	TGTGCCAGTAGTATTCTGGGCTCAGCCAAAAACATTCAGTACTTC
few	.	TRBJ1-4	TRBV5-4	CASSRDGLGNEKLFF	TGTGCCAGCAGCCGAGACGGGTTGGGTAATGAAAAACTGTTTTTT
.	TRBD2	TRBJ2-1	TRBV4-1	CASSQDRAGGYNEQFF	TGCGCCAGCAGCCAAGATCGAGCGGGAGGGTACAATGAGCAGTTCTTC
.	TRBD1	TRBJ2-1	TRBV4-1	CASSHVGTGHNEQFF	TGCGCCAGCAGCCACGTCGGGACAGGGCACAATGAGCAGTTCTTC
.	.	TRBJ2-2	TRBV30	CAWRWQGRTGELFF	TGTGCCTGGAGGTGGCAGGGAAGGACCGGGGAGCTGTTTTTT
.	TRBD1	TRBJ1-1	TRBV7-8	CASSLGQGEAFF	TGTGCCAGCAGCTTAGGACAGGGCGAGGCTTTCTTT
few	.	TRBJ1-2	TRBV5-1	CASSPEGVGGYTF	TGCGCCAGCAGCCCTGAGGGTGTAGGTGGCTACACCTTC
.	.	TRBJ2-2	TRBV7-9	CASSPSGTTGELFF	TGTGCCAGCAGCCCTTCTGGGACTACCGGGGAGCTGTTTTTT
once	TRBD1	TRBJ2-2	TRBV5-4	CASSAHPGTGISGELFF	TGTGCCAGCAGCGCCCACCCCGGGACAGGGATTTCCGGGGAGCTGTTTTTT
once	.	TRBJ2-1	TRBV7-2	CASSLESSYLNNEQFF	TGTGCCAGCAGCTTAGAGTCCTCCTACCTTAACAATGAGCAGTTCTTC
.	TRBD2	TRBJ2-7	TRBV7-8	CASSWREGSYEQYF	TGTGCCAGCAGCTGGCGGGAGGGCTCCTACGAGCAGTACTTC
few	TRBD1	TRBJ2-3	TRBV4-1	CASSPQGAADTQYF	TGCGCCAGCAGCCCACAGGGGGCCGCAGATACGCAGTATTTT
.	TRBD2	TRBJ2-1	TRBV27	CASGLAGNEQFF	TGTGCCAGCGGACTAGCGGGCAATGAGCAGTTCTTC
.	TRBD2	TRBJ2-1	TRBV28	CASSSRAGGPYNEQFF	TGTGCCAGCAGTTCCCGGGCGGGAGGGCCATACAATGAGCAGTTCTTC
.	.	TRBJ1-5	TRBV29-1	CSVEEGPKSREPQHF	TGCAGCGTTGAAGAGGGCCCCAAAAGTAGAGAGCCCCAGCATTTT
few	.	TRBJ1-4	TRBV4-1	CASSQEGGGGKLFF	TGCGCCAGCAGCCAAGAAGGGGGAGGGGGAAAACTGTTTTTT
.	TRBD1	TRBJ2-7	TRBV5-4	CASSLEGGQGAREQYF	TGTGCCAGCAGCTTGGAGGGAGGACAGGGGGCGCGGGAGCAGTACTTC
once	.	TRBJ1-1	TRBV11-2	CASSSDNWNTEAFF	TGTGCCAGCAGCTCGGACAACTGGAACACTGAAGCTTTCTTT
few	.	TRBJ2-5	TRBV5-4	CASSLVAEGTETQYF	TGTGCCAGCAGCTTGGTTGCGGAGGGGACAGAGACCCAGTACTTC
.	.	TRBJ2-7	TRBV5-1	CASSLTGNYEQYF	TGCGCCAGCAGCTTGACAGGGAACTACGAGCAGTACTTC
.	TRBD1	TRBJ1-1	TRBV28	CASSSQGVGTEAFF	TGTGCCAGCAGTTCCCAGGGGGTAGGGACTGAAGCTTTCTTT
.	TRBD2	TRBJ2-5	TRBV29-1	CSVDEREGQETQYF	TGCAGCGTTGATGAGAGGGAGGGCCAAGAGACCCAGTACTTC
.	.	TRBJ1-1	TRBV5-1	CASSPPGGGGTEAFF	TGCGCCAGCAGCCCCCCGGGGGGAGGGGGAACTGAAGCTTTCTTT
.	.	TRBJ1-1	TRBV7-2	CASSLIHRDTEAFF	TGTGCCAGCAGCTTAATTCACAGGGACACTGAAGCTTTCTTT
.	.	TRBJ2-2	TRBV28	CASSLYSGPGELFF	TGTGCCAGCAGTCTATATAGCGGTCCCGGGGAGCTGTTTTTT
.	.	TRBJ2-2	TRBV6-6	CASSWVTGELFF	TGTGCCTCTAGTTGGGTTACCGGGGAGCTGTTTTTT
.	TRBD2	TRBJ2-3	TRBV6-6	CASSSTSGLGSTQYF	TGTGCCAGCAGTTCGACTAGCGGTTTGGGAAGTACGCAGTATTTT
.	.	TRBJ2-1	TRBV27	CASSSSSYNEQFF	TGTGCCAGCAGTTCCAGCTCCTACAATGAGCAGTTCTTC
.	TRBD2	TRBJ2-7	TRBV4-1	CASSPLTSGRSREQYF	TGCGCCAGCAGCCCTCTGACTAGCGGGAGGTCCCGCGAGCAGTACTTC